The entry below gives a single TCR beta chain sequence along with its context. The CDR3 contains 16 residues. V shed 1 base and J 6 bases; nucleotides not matched to a gene: 7. Germline assignment: CDR1 SGHRS and CDR2 YFSETQ. Sequenced by immunoSEQ multiplex PCR; TCRdb stores in-frame clones only, minus some. Of hundreds of thousands of clones detected, about 90% appear once; the ten largest clones hold roughly 1%. These data are taken from a study of blood T cell repertoires in COVID-19. The sequenced sample consisted of PBMCs or T cells enriched from blood (not recorded which). This clonotype was obtained from a woman younger than 45 who had recovered from COVID-19. This rearrangement joins TRBV5-1 to TRBJ2-3; 11 bases are shared with TRBD2. The CDR3 loop is CASSLRASGGRDTQYF. CDR3 DNA: TGCGCCAGCAGCTTGAGGGCTAGCGGGGGGCGGGATACGCAGTATTTT.